Each of the 11 T cell receptor beta chains below was sequenced from the same sample in a study of T cells in Graves' hyperthyroidism and ophthalmopathy. RNA transcripts served as the template for amplifying TCR beta CDR3 regions. In the first-round RT-PCR of the TCR CDR3, the HTBI primer set was used. Via MiXCR, TCRdb re-called the multiplex PCR reads, giving one row per CDR3 protein. In the table there are approximately 210,000 distinct CDR3 sequences, roughly 17% of which are singletons. Material: blood. These TCRs come from a man between 45 and 60 years old with Graves' hyperthyroidism.

The table lists this clonotype with many counts. The V gene is TRBV5-1, the J gene TRBJ2-1; 10 positions agree with TRBD1. Germline-derived CDR1 and CDR2 are SGHRS and YFSETQ. The trim removed 3 bases at V and 2 bases at J, leaving 5 bases unmatched. The CDR3 runs 16 residues. The CDR3 spells CASSYGDRGPYNEQFF. The CDR3 bases are TGCGCCAGCAGCTACGGAGACAGGGGGCCCTACAATGAGCAGTTCTTC.

Many counts were recorded for this clonotype. The V gene is TRBV30, the J gene TRBJ1-5, with D hard to call. Germline assignment: CDR1 GTSNPN and CDR2 SVGIG (reference sequence). V was cut by 2 bases and J by 2 bases, with 7 bases left in between. The CDR3 consists of 13 residues. CDR3 coding DNA: TGTGCCTGGAGTATGGGTGGCAATCAGCCCCAGCATTTT. Translating it yields CAWSMGGNQPQHF.

This clonotype was observed at least ten times. The CDR3 spells CSATLGQEPSPLHF. CDR3 in DNA: TGCAGTGCTACTTTGGGACAGGAGCCTTCACCCCTCCACTTT. The chain links TRBV20-1 to TRBJ1-6, with TRBD1 matching 8 bases. The germline V gene has CDR1 DFQATT and CDR2 SNEGSKA (reference sequence). V was clipped by 4 bases and J by 9 bases; unmatched bases: 8. The CDR3 length is 14 residues.

The sample holds many counts of this clonotype. The chain has TRBV28 and TRBJ2-4; 13 bases agree with TRBD2. The ends lost 3 bases at V and 0 bases at J; junction bases unmatched: 2. This CDR3 has 17 residues. CDR1 is MDHEN, CDR2 SYDVKM, per germline. The CDR3 reads CASSLGTSGIAKNIQYF. DNA for the CDR3: TGTGCCAGCAGTTTGGGGACTAGCGGGATAGCCAAAAACATTCAGTACTTC.

This clonotype was picked up a small number of times. This may stem from a read error, because a much larger clone lies one nucleotide away. The chain recombines TRBV5-1 with TRBJ1-5; D gene uncertain. Germline values: CDR1 SGHRS, CDR2 YFSETQ. V gave up 0 bases and J gave up 2 bases, with 12 bases separating them. The CDR3 contains 16 residues. CDR3 nucleotide sequence: TGCGCCAGCAGCTTGGGCCTCGCCGGGCGCAATCAGCCCCAGCATTTT. This encodes CASSLGLAGRNQPQHF.

This clonotype has only a few counts. This rearrangement joins TRBV7-8 to TRBJ2-3; 7 bases match TRBD2. V lost 5 bases to trimming and J lost 4 bases; unmatched junction nucleotides: 24. Looked up from germline, CDR1 is SGHVS and CDR2 is FQNEAQ. This CDR3 comprises 20 residues. The CDR3 loop reads CASSTGRGLVDYFNSDTQYF. Here the CDR3 DNA reads TGTGCCAGCAGCACCGGCCGTGGACTAGTAGATTACTTTAACTCAGATACGCAGTATTTT.

This clonotype was picked up a small number of times. The chain links TRBV9 to TRBJ2-1, with TRBD2 matching 11 bases. Germline values: CDR1 SGDLS, CDR2 YYNGEE. V was clipped by 3 bases and J by 9 bases; unmatched bases: 11. The CDR3 length is 16 residues. DNA of the CDR3: TGTGCCAGCAGCGACCCAGGGACTAGCGGTTCAAGTGAGCAGTTCTTC. This gives the protein CASSDPGTSGSSEQFF.

This clonotype was seen ten or more times. The V gene is TRBV20-1, the J gene TRBJ2-1, with D tentatively TRBD2 (6 bases). This CDR3 comprises 12 residues. Trimming removed 3 bases at V and 8 bases at J, with 11 bases between. Looked up from germline, CDR1 is DFQATT and CDR2 is SNEGSKA (reference sequence). The CDR3 bases are TGCAGTGCTAGTTCGGAGGGTTATGAGCAGTTCTTC. It specifies CSASSEGYEQFF.

The V and J genes are TRBV4-1 and TRBJ2-7; the match to TRBD1 covers 8 bases. Germline assignment: CDR1 MGHRA and CDR2 YSYEKL. The ends lost 0 bases at V and 6 bases at J; junction bases unmatched: 4. This CDR3 comprises 14 residues. The CDR3 protein is CASSQEAGGGEQYF. For the CDR3, the DNA is TGCGCCAGCAGCCAAGAGGCAGGGGGCGGCGAGCAGTACTTC.

V usage is TRBV7-8 and J usage is TRBJ1-5, with 8 bases identical to TRBD1. V dropped 4 bases and J dropped 0; count of bases not matched to a gene: 11. This CDR3 spans 18 amino acids. Germline values: CDR1 SGHVS, CDR2 FQNEAQ. The CDR3 region has the DNA TGTGCCAGCAGCTACTCAGGGGGCGCAATGTATAGCAATCAGCCCCAGCATTTT. Translated: CASSYSGGAMYSNQPQHF.

This clonotype has at least ten counts. The chain uses TRBV28 and TRBJ1-1; no clear D. V lost 8 bases, J lost 4 bases, and 14 bases lay in between. The CDR3 covers 13 residues. Germline V CDR1 and CDR2: MDHEN, SYDVKM. CDR3 protein: CASVDPIGTEAFF. CDR3 nucleotides: TGTGCCAGCGTCGACCCTATTGGCACTGAAGCTTTCTTT.